Listed below are T cell receptor beta chains from one sample, sequenced in a study of blood T cell repertoires in COVID-19. The table came from immunoSEQ multiplex PCR; TCRdb's copy has only in-frame clones and leaves some out. The repertoire holds about 110,000 clones, with about 88% as singletons. Sequencing input: peripheral blood. Every receptor here comes from a man aged 35 to 55 with acute or convalescent COVID-19. The CDR3 runs from the conserved cysteine through the conserved F or W. The D gene is left open where the match is weak.

TRBV6-5	NA	CASSLGRGINQPQHF
TRBV11-3	TRBD2	CASSSGRADTQYF
TRBV29-1	NA	CSVEILKGNGYTF
TRBV4-1	NA	CASSLIQGQGQPQHF
TRBV5-1	TRBD2	CASSLAATSGSNTQYF
TRBV5-1	NA	CASSLESLNTDTQYF
TRBV11-2	NA	CASRLWGQRVPGELFF
TRBV11-2	NA	CASSLQPGFAEKLFF
TRBV18	TRBD1	CASSPGQTSYEQYF
TRBV6-6	TRBD1	CASSYSTGGTSYEQYF
TRBV5-5	TRBD1	CASSGGQGLTKSPLHF
TRBV27	TRBD1	CASSLGTGTDTQYF
TRBV19	NA	CASQGNTEAFF
TRBV6-1	NA	CASSEAAGNFISLHF
TRBV11-1	NA	CASSPIGVRNSPLHF
TRBV5-5	TRBD1	CASSSFLPGTGSEKLFF